This record concerns one TCR beta chain sequence. The CDR3 consists of 15 residues. Between the trimmed V and J ends, which lost 6 bases and 3 bases, there was a span of 16 bases. Germline assignment: CDR1 WSHSY and CDR2 SAAADI. In the authors' workflow: Estimates of nucleated cell counts were drawn from the amplification of reference gene primers. Assay: immunoSEQ multiplex PCR; the TCRdb copy retains only in-frame clones and omits some. Clone size and the V and J calls come from that table; the DNA yielded D and trimming. The table lists some 150,000 clones, about 85% of them singletons. This entry is derived from a study of blood T cell repertoires in COVID-19. At the level of the study: The samples span acute and convalescent COVID-19 from the United States, Italy and Spain. Nucleic acid was either cDNA or gDNA, and it came from T cells, B-cell-depleted T cells, or PBMCs.

The source is a human donor in a cohort sampled during active COVID-19. Sequencing was performed on peripheral blood. The genes are TRBV10-2 and TRBJ2-3, with D uncertain. This CDR3 reads CASSPAAPATDTQYF. DNA of the CDR3: TGCGCCAGCAGCCCCGCGGCCCCTGCTACAGATACGCAGTATTTT.